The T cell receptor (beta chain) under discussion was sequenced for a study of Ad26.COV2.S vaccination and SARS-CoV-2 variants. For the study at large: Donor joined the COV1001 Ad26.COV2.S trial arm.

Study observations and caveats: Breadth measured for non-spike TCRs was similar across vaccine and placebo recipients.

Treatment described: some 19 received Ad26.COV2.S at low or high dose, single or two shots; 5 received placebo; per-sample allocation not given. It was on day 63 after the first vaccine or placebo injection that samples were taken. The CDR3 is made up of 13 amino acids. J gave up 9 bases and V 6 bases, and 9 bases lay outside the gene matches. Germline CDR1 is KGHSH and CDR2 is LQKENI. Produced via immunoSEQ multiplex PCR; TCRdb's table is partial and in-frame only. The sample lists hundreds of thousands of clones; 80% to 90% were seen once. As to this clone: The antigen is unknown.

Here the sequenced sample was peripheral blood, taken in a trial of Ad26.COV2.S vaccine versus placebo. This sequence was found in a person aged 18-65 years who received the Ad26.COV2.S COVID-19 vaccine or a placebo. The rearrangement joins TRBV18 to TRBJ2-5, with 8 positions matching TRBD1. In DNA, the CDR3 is TGTGCCAGCTCCTCCGGACAGGGCTGGGCCCAGTACTTC. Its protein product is CASSSGQGWAQYF. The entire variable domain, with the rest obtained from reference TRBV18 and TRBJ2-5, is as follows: NAGVMQNPRHLVRRRGQEARLRCSPMKGHSHVYWYRQLPEEGLKFMVYLQKENIIDESGMPKERFSAEFPKEGPSILRIQQVVRGDSAAYFCASSSGQGWAQYFGPGTRLLVL.